The rows below give T cell receptor beta chains drawn from one sample of a study of cytomegalovirus exposure and HLA in healthy donors. Repertoires were generated with immunoSEQ multiplex PCR, while TCRdb's copy carries only in-frame clones and drops some. Here the sample spans tens of thousands of clones, 72% being singletons. Material for sequencing was PBMCs. These receptors were taken from a woman between 45 and 60 years old in good health and CMV-seropositive. Each CDR3 is given with its conserved first and last residue. D genes are given only for firm matches. Expanded clones get a size class; other rows say once, few or many, or leave the size out.

V: TRBV27; D: -; size: -; J: TRBJ1-2; CDR3: CASSGSSTNYGYTF; DNA: TGTGCCAGCAGTGGCTCTAGTACTAACTATGGCTACACCTTC
V: TRBV19; D: -; size: few; J: TRBJ1-5; CDR3: CASSMGQLYGAQHF; DNA: TGTGCCAGTAGTATGGGACAACTATATGGGGCCCAGCATTTT
V: TRBV21-1; D: -; size: -; J: TRBJ2-2; CDR3: CASGLRGHSGTGELFF; DNA: TGTGCCAGCGGTTTGAGGGGACATTCGGGCACCGGGGAGCTGTTTTTT
V: TRBV5-1; D: TRBD2; size: -; J: TRBJ2-7; CDR3: CASSSPSSGGIYEQYF; DNA: TGCGCCAGCAGCTCCCCATCTAGCGGGGGCATCTACGAGCAGTACTTC
V: TRBV18; D: -; size: -; J: TRBJ2-5; CDR3: CASSPGQQETQYF; DNA: TGTGCCAGCTCACCAGGACAGCAAGAGACCCAGTACTTC
V: TRBV15; D: -; size: few; J: TRBJ1-3; CDR3: CATGPRSGNTIYF; DNA: TGTGCCACTGGGCCTCGCTCTGGAAACACCATATATTTT
V: TRBV6-1; D: TRBD1; size: -; J: TRBJ2-1; CDR3: CASSEERRTGLLF; DNA: TGTGCCAGCAGTGAAGAAAGGCGGACAGGGCTCCTCTTC
V: TRBV27; D: TRBD1; size: -; J: TRBJ2-7; CDR3: CASSSQSGTGREQYF; DNA: TGTGCCAGCAGTTCTCAATCCGGGACAGGGCGCGAGCAGTACTTC
V: TRBV19; D: -; size: -; J: TRBJ1-1; CDR3: CASSIYRNTEAFF; DNA: TGTGCCAGTAGTATATACAGAAACACTGAAGCTTTCTTT
V: TRBV7-6; D: TRBD1; size: few; J: TRBJ1-2; CDR3: CASSSKDRGNGYTF; DNA: TGTGCCAGCAGCTCCAAGGACAGGGGAAACGGCTACACCTTC
V: TRBV27; D: TRBD1; size: -; J: TRBJ2-5; CDR3: CASTIFGQGGETQYF; DNA: TGTGCCAGCACTATCTTCGGACAGGGTGGAGAGACCCAGTACTTC
V: TRBV5-1; D: -; size: few; J: TRBJ2-3; CDR3: CASSLGAYTDTQYF; DNA: TGCGCCAGCAGCTTGGGGGCGTACACAGATACGCAGTATTTT
V: TRBV9; D: TRBD1; size: -; J: TRBJ1-4; CDR3: CASSPRQGPEKLFF; DNA: TGTGCCAGCAGCCCGCGACAGGGACCCGAAAAACTGTTTTTT
V: TRBV19; D: TRBD1; size: -; J: TRBJ1-2; CDR3: CASSIIQQGASGYTF; DNA: TGTGCCAGTAGTATTATACAACAGGGGGCGTCTGGCTACACCTTC
V: TRBV29-1; D: -; size: few; J: TRBJ2-3; CDR3: CSVERGPEDTQYF; DNA: TGCAGCGTTGAAAGGGGCCCTGAAGATACGCAGTATTTT
V: TRBV19; D: TRBD1; size: -; J: TRBJ2-3; CDR3: CASSIDEGAGTDTQYF; DNA: TGTGCCAGTAGTATAGATGAGGGGGCCGGCACAGATACGCAGTATTTT
V: TRBV6-1; D: TRBD1; size: -; J: TRBJ1-3; CDR3: CASIGQGSGNTIYF; DNA: TGTGCCAGCATTGGACAGGGGAGCGGAAACACCATATATTTT
V: TRBV19; D: -; size: few; J: TRBJ2-1; CDR3: CASNRGPANNEQFF; DNA: TGTGCCAGCAATAGAGGGCCGGCAAACAATGAGCAGTTCTTC
V: TRBV4-2; D: TRBD2; size: -; J: TRBJ2-7; CDR3: CASSPQGSGGVIEQYF; DNA: TGTGCCAGCAGCCCCCAAGGTTCCGGGGGGGTGATTGAGCAGTACTTC
V: TRBV5-1; D: -; size: few; J: TRBJ2-2; CDR3: CASSLDPPIQTRTGELFF; DNA: TGCGCCAGCAGCTTGGACCCGCCCATCCAGACTCGAACCGGGGAGCTGTTTTTT
V: TRBV5-6; D: -; size: -; J: TRBJ2-1; CDR3: CASSLGLNEQFF; DNA: TGTGCCAGCAGCCTCGGTTTGAATGAGCAGTTCTTC
V: TRBV5-5; D: TRBD1; size: once; J: TRBJ1-5; CDR3: CASSWTGRAQPQHF; DNA: TGTGCCAGCAGCTGGACAGGCCGGGCTCAGCCCCAGCATTTT
V: TRBV2; D: TRBD2; size: -; J: TRBJ2-7; CDR3: CASISGGPSEQYF; DNA: TGTGCCAGCATTAGCGGGGGTCCTTCCGAGCAGTACTTC
V: TRBV5-1; D: TRBD2; size: once; J: TRBJ2-5; CDR3: CASSLAGTSGVQETQYF; DNA: TGCGCCAGCAGCTTGGCCGGGACTAGCGGGGTACAAGAGACCCAGTACTTC
V: TRBV7-9; D: TRBD2; size: -; J: TRBJ2-1; CDR3: CASLIAGAGNEQFF; DNA: TGTGCCAGCCTTATAGCGGGAGCGGGCAATGAGCAGTTCTTC
V: TRBV5-8; D: -; size: -; J: TRBJ1-1; CDR3: CASSFPGSSHTEAFF; DNA: TGTGCCAGCAGCTTCCCTGGCAGTTCTCACACTGAAGCTTTCTTT
V: TRBV4-2; D: TRBD1; size: -; J: TRBJ1-3; CDR3: CASSLEGTGGNTIYF; DNA: TGTGCCAGCAGCCTGGAGGGGACAGGGGGAAACACCATATATTTT
V: TRBV4-1; D: -; size: few; J: TRBJ1-4; CDR3: CASSQRQVDLATNEKLFF; DNA: TGCGCCAGCAGCCAAAGACAGGTTGACCTGGCAACTAATGAAAAACTGTTTTTT
V: TRBV4-1; D: -; size: -; J: TRBJ2-7; CDR3: CASKWLASPTYEQYF; DNA: TGCGCCAGCAAGTGGCTAGCGTCGCCAACCTACGAGCAGTACTTC
V: TRBV11-2; D: -; size: -; J: TRBJ2-7; CDR3: CASSLGTGEQYF; DNA: TGTGCCAGCAGCTTAGGTACAGGGGAGCAGTACTTC
V: TRBV5-1; D: -; size: -; J: TRBJ2-3; CDR3: CASSWQGLTDTQYF; DNA: TGCGCCAGCAGCTGGCAGGGCCTCACAGATACGCAGTATTTT
V: TRBV28; D: TRBD2; size: -; J: TRBJ2-7; CDR3: CASSFGLAGPYEQYF; DNA: TGTGCCAGCAGTTTCGGACTAGCGGGACCCTACGAGCAGTACTTC
V: TRBV4-2; D: -; size: -; J: TRBJ2-2; CDR3: CASSLGWGDTGELFF; DNA: TGTGCCAGCAGCCTCGGCTGGGGCGACACCGGGGAGCTGTTTTTT
V: TRBV10-3; D: TRBD2; size: -; J: TRBJ2-1; CDR3: CATGASGRVNEQFF; DNA: TGTGCCACAGGGGCTAGCGGGAGGGTTAATGAGCAGTTCTTC
V: TRBV5-4; D: TRBD2; size: -; J: TRBJ2-5; CDR3: CASSRGGRGETQYF; DNA: TGTGCCAGCAGCCGGGGCGGGAGGGGAGAGACCCAGTACTTC
V: TRBV5-8; D: -; size: -; J: TRBJ2-1; CDR3: CASSPRGLAYINEQFF; DNA: TGTGCCAGCAGCCCCCGTGGGTTAGCTTACATAAATGAGCAGTTCTTC
V: TRBV7-9; D: -; size: -; J: TRBJ2-5; CDR3: CASSLGAVISETQYF; DNA: TGTGCCAGCAGCTTAGGAGCGGTTATTTCGGAGACCCAGTACTTC
V: TRBV6-1; D: -; size: few; J: TRBJ1-1; CDR3: CASRNRNTEAFF; DNA: TGTGCCAGCAGAAACAGGAACACTGAAGCTTTCTTT
V: TRBV2; D: TRBD1; size: -; J: TRBJ2-7; CDR3: CASRTNRGYEQYF; DNA: TGTGCCAGCCGTACAAACAGGGGCTACGAGCAGTACTTC
V: TRBV9; D: TRBD1; size: -; J: TRBJ1-2; CDR3: CASSAGQGVNYGYTF; DNA: TGTGCCAGCAGCGCGGGACAGGGGGTTAACTATGGCTACACCTTC
V: TRBV27; D: TRBD2; size: -; J: TRBJ2-3; CDR3: CASSSGLAMVGQYF; DNA: TGTGCCAGCAGTTCGGGACTAGCGATGGTGGGGCAGTATTTT
V: TRBV18; D: TRBD2; size: once; J: TRBJ2-7; CDR3: CASSPRLAGHEQYF; DNA: TGTGCCAGCTCACCACGACTAGCGGGACACGAGCAGTACTTC
V: TRBV6-5; D: TRBD1; size: -; J: TRBJ2-1; CDR3: CASSPGQAKQFF; DNA: TGTGCCAGCAGTCCGGGACAGGCAAAGCAGTTCTTC
V: TRBV19; D: -; size: -; J: TRBJ2-4; CDR3: CASSLDGSGKNIQYF; DNA: TGTGCCAGTAGTCTGGATGGGAGTGGCAAAAACATTCAGTACTTC
V: TRBV7-9; D: TRBD1; size: -; J: TRBJ2-5; CDR3: CASSPQGAMETQYF; DNA: TGTGCCAGCAGCCCCCAGGGGGCGATGGAGACCCAGTACTTC